This T cell receptor beta chain was documented in a study of T cell responses to AZD1222 COVID-19 vaccine. Trimming removed 4 bases from V and 1 base from J, with 11 bases in between. In germline, CDR1 is MDHEN, CDR2 SYDVKM. The CDR3 contains 14 residues. With respect to this clone: Its specificity is unknown.

The repertoire was sequenced with immunoSEQ multiplex PCR; TCRdb's copy has only in-frame clones and lacks some. The table includes under 200,000 clones, around 95% detected once. Whole-study results and caveats: Unmutated variant regions reportedly attract nearly half of all spike-specific TCRs.

The TCR sequence derives from an adult in good health. The V and J genes are TRBV28 and TRBJ2-7, with D possibly matching TRBD2 (5 bases). Sequencing used peripheral blood, obtained on day 0 of AZD1222 vaccination. The CDR3 DNA reads as TGTGCCAGCAGTTCGCCCCGGGGTTCCTACGAGCAGTACTTC. Encoded protein: CASSSPRGSYEQYF.